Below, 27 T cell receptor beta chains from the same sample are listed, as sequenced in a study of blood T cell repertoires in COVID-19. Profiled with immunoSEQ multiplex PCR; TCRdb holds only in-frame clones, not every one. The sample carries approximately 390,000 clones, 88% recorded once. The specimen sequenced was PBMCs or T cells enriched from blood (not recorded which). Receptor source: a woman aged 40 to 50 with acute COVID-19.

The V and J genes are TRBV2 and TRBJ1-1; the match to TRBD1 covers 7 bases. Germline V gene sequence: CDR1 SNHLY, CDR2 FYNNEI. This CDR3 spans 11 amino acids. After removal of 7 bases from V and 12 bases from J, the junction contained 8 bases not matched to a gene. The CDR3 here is CASNPQGVTFF. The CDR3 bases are TGTGCCAGCAACCCCCAGGGGGTGACTTTCTTT.

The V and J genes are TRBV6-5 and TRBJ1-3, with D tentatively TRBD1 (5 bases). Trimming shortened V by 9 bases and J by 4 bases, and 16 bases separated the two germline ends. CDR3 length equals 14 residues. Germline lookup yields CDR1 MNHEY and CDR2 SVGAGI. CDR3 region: CASSPPGSGNTIYF. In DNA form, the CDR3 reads TGTGCCAGTTCGCCACCAGGGTCCGGAAACACCATATATTTT.

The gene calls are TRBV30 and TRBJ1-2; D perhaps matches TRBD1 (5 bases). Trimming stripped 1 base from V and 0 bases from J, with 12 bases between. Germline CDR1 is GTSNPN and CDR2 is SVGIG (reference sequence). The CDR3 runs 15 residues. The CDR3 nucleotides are TGTGCCTGGAGTGCGGGGACGGGAGCTAACTATGGCTACACCTTC. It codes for CAWSAGTGANYGYTF.

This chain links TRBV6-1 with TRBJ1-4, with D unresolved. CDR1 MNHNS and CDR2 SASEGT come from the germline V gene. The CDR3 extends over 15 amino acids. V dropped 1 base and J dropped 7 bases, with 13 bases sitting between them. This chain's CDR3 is CASSEGRFRVEKLFF. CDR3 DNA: TGTGCCAGCAGTGAAGGGCGGTTCCGAGTTGAAAAACTGTTTTTT.

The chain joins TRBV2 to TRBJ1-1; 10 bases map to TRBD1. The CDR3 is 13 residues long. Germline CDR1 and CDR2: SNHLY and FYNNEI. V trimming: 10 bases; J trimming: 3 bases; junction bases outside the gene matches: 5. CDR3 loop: CATAGTGDTEAFF. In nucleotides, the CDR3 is TGTGCCACAGCCGGGACAGGGGACACTGAAGCTTTCTTT.

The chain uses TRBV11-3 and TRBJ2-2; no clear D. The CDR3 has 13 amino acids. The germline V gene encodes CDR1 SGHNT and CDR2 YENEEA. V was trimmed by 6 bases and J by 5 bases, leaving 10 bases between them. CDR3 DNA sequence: TGTGCCAGCAGTCCGAAACAAACCGGGGAGCTGTTTTTT. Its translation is CASSPKQTGELFF.

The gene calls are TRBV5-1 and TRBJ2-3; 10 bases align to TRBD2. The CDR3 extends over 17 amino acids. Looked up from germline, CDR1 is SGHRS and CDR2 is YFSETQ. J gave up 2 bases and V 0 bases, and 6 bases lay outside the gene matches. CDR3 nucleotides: TGCGCCAGCAGCTTGGCCCTAGCGGGGGTTACCACAGATACGCAGTATTTT. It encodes CASSLALAGVTTDTQYF.

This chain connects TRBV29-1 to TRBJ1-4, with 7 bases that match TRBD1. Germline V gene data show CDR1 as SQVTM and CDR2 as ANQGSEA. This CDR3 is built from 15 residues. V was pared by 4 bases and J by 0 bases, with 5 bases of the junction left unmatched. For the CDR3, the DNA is TGCAGCGTTGGGGTCAGGGGGACAACTAATGAAAAACTGTTTTTT. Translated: CSVGVRGTTNEKLFF.

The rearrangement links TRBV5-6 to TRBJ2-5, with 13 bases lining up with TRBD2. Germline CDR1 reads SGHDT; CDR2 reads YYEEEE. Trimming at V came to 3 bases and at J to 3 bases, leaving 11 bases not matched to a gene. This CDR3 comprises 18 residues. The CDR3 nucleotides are TGTGCCAGCAGCTATAAACCTGGGACTAGCGGGGAAGAAGAGACCCAGTACTTC. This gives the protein CASSYKPGTSGEEETQYF.

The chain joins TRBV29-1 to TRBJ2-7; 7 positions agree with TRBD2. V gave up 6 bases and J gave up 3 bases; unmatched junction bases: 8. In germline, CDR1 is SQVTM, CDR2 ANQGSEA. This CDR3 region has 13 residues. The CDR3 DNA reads TGCAGCGTCGCCGAAACGGGGGGCTACGAGCAGTACTTC. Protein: CSVAETGGYEQYF.

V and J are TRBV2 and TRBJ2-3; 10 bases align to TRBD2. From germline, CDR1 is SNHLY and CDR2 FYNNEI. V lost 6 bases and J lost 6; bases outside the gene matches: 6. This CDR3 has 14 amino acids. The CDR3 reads CASRERGGLDTQYF. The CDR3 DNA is TGTGCCAGCAGAGAGCGGGGGGGCCTCGATACGCAGTATTTT. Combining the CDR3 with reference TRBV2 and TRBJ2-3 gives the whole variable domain EPEVTQTPSHQVTQMGQEVILRCVPISNHLYFYWYRQILGQKVEFLVSFYNNEISEKSEIFDDQFSVERPDGSNFTLKIRSTKLEDSAMYFCASRERGGLDTQYFGPGTRLTVL.

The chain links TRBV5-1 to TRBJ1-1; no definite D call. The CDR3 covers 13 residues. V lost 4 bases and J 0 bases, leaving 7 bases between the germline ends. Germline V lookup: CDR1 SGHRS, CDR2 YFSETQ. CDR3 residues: CASSQEMNTEAFF. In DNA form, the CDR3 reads TGCGCCAGCAGCCAAGAGATGAACACTGAAGCTTTCTTT.

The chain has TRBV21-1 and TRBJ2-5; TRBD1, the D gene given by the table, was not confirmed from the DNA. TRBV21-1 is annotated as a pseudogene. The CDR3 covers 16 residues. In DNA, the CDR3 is TGTGCCAGCAGCAAAGGTAAGGGGGCGTTCGGGGAGACCCAGTACTTC. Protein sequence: CASSKGKGAFGETQYF.

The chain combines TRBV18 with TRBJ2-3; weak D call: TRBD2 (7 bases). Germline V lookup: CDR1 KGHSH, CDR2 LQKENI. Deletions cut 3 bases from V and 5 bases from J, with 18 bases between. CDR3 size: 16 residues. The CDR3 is CASSPGGGLKGDTQYF. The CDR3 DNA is TGTGCCAGCTCACCGGGCGGGGGCCTCAAAGGAGATACGCAGTATTTT.

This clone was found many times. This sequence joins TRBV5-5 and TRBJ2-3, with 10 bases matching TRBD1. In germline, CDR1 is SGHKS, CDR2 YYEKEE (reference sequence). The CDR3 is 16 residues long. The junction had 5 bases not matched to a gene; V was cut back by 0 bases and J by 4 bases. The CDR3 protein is CASSLVGQGVADTQYF. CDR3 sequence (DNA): TGTGCCAGCAGCTTGGTTGGACAGGGGGTCGCAGATACGCAGTATTTT.

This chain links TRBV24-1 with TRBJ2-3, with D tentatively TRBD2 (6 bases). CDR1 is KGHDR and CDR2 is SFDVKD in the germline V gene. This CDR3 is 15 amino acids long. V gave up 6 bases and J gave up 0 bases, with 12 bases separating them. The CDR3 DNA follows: TGTGCCACCAGTTTAACTAGCCCAAGCACAGATACGCAGTATTTT. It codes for CATSLTSPSTDTQYF.

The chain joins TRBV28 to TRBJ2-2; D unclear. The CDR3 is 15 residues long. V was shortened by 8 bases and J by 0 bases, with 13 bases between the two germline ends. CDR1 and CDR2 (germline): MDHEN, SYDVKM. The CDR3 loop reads CASSGSGANTGELFF. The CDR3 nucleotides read TGTGCCAGCTCCGGGTCGGGTGCGAACACCGGGGAGCTGTTTTTT. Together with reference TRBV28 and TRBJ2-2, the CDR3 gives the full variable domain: DVKVTQSSRYLVKRTGEKVFLECVQDMDHENMFWYRQDPGLGLRLIYFSYDVKMKEKGDIPEGYSVSREKKERFSLILESASTNQTSMYLCASSGSGANTGELFFGEGSRLTVL.

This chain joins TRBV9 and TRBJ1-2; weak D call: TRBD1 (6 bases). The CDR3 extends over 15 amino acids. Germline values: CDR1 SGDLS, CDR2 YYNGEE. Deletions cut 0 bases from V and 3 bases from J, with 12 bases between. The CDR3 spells CASSVDLHRDYGYTF. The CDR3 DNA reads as TGTGCCAGCAGCGTAGACTTACACAGGGACTATGGCTACACCTTC.

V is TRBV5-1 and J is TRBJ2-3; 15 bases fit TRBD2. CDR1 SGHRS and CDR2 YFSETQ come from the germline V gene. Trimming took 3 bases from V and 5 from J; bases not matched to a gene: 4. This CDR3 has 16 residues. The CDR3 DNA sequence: TGCGCCAGCAGCTCTGGGACTAGCGGGGGGCAAGATACGCAGTATTTT. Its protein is CASSSGTSGGQDTQYF.

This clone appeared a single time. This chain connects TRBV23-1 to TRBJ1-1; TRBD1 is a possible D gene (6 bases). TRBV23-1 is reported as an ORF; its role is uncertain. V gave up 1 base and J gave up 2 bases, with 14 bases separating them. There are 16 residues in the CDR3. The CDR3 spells CASSQFMWDINTEAFF. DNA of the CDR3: TGCGCCAGCAGTCAATTCATGTGGGACATTAACACTGAAGCTTTCTTT.

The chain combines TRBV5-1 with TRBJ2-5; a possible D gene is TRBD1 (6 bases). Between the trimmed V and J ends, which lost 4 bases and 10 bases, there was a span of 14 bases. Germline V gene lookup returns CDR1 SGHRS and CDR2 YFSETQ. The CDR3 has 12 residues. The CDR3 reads CASSMTGNGQYF. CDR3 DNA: TGCGCCAGCAGCATGACAGGCAATGGCCAGTACTTC.

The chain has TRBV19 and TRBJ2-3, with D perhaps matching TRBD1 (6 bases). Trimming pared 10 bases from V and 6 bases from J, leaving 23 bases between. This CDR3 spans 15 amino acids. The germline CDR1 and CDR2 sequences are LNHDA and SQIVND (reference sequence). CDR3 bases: TGTGCCACCACGCCGACAGGCCTAATGACCGATACGCAGTATTTT. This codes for CATTPTGLMTDTQYF.

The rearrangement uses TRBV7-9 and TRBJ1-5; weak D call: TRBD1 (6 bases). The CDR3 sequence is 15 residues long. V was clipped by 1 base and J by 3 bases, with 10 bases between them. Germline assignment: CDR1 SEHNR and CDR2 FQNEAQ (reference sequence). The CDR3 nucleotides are TGTGCCAGCAGCTTAGTCGGGACACCCAATCAGCCCCAGCATTTT. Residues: CASSLVGTPNQPQHF.

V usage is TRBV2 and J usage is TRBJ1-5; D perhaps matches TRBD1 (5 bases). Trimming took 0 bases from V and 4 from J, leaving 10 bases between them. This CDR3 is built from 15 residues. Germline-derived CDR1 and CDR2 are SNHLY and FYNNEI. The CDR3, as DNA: TGTGCCAGCAGTGAAGCGCTTGGGGGGAATCAGCCCCAGCATTTT. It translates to CASSEALGGNQPQHF.

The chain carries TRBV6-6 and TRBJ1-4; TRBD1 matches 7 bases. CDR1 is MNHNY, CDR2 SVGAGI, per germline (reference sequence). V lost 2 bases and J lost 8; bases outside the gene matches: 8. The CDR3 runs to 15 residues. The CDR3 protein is CASSYPTGRGEKLFF. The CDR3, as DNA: TGTGCCAGCAGTTACCCGACAGGGCGAGGCGAAAAACTGTTTTTT.

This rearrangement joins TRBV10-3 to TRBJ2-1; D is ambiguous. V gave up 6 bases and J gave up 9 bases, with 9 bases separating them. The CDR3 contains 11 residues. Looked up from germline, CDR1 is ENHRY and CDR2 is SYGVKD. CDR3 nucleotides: TGTGCCATCAGAGTGCTTAGTGAGCAGTTCTTC. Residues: CAIRVLSEQFF.

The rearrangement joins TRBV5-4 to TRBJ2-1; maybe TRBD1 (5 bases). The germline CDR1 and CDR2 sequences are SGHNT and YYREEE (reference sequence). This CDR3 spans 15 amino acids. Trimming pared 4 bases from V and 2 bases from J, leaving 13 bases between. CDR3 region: CASSPKDKPYNEQFF. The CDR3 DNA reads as TGTGCCAGCAGCCCCAAGGACAAACCCTACAATGAGCAGTTCTTC.